This T cell receptor beta chain was sequenced in a study of cytomegalovirus exposure and HLA in healthy donors. Points on this clone: What it binds is not known.

The junction had 1 base not matched to a gene; V was cut back by 0 bases and J by 5 bases. Germline V CDR1 and CDR2: MDHEN, SYDVKM. The CDR3 runs 15 residues. In the PCR, 60 Vbeta and 13 Jbeta primers were used. In the original processing: Per a later analysis, the number of unique TCR beta chains was approximately 73 million, of which roughly 9.9 million were shared. Data came from immunoSEQ multiplex PCR; TCRdb stores just in-frame clones and leaves some out. V, J and clone size are those of that table, while D and trimming were read from the DNA. Altogether approximately 160,000 clones are present, 68% being singletons, with the ten largest covering less than 3%. Overall study findings and caveats: By a later analysis, the bulk of CMV-associated TCR beta chains appeared HLA-restricted. Rare sequences made up most TCRs, while some public TCRs were found in many donors.

The source is a woman aged 40 to 50 in good health and CMV-seropositive. Sequenced material: PBMCs. V gene TRBV28 combines with J gene TRBJ1-1, with TRBD1 identical over 12 bases. CDR3 loop: CASSLWGQGATEAFF. The CDR3 DNA follows: TGTGCCAGCAGTTTATGGGGACAGGGGGCGACTGAAGCTTTCTTT.